One sample yielded the 24 T cell receptor beta chains listed below, sequenced in a study of T cells in Graves' hyperthyroidism and ophthalmopathy. Researchers took RNA transcripts and amplified the TCR beta CDR3 regions from them. The primer set for the first-round RT-PCR of the TCR CDR3 was HTBI. TCRdb independently ran MiXCR on the multiplex PCR reads; one entry per CDR3 protein. Of hundreds of thousands of distinct CDR3 sequences listed, 35% to 45% are singletons. The sample was blood. Receptors were obtained from a man aged 18 to 29 with Graves' hyperthyroidism.

Concerning this clonotype itself: A much larger clone lies a single base off, so this may be a read error. The chain uses TRBV29-1 and TRBJ2-7, with D maybe TRBD1 (6 bases). CDR3 length: 13 residues. Germline-derived CDR1 and CDR2 are SQVTM and ANQGSEA. CDR3 sequence reads: CSALTGPLYERYF. The CDR3 DNA sequence: TGCAGCGCCCTGACAGGCCCTCTCTACGAGCGGTACTTC.

The sample holds a few counts of this clonotype. J is TRBJ1-1 and V is TRBV20-1; D call uncertain. Per germline, CDR1 DFQATT and CDR2 SNEGSKA (reference sequence). Trimming left V 5 bases short and J 2 bases short, with 15 bases between. This CDR3 spans 14 amino acids. The CDR3 loop is CSALIGRLNTEAFF. The DNA for the CDR3 is TGCAGTGCTCTGATAGGACGACTCAACACTGAAGCTTTCTTT.

J is TRBJ1-4 and V is TRBV25-1; TRBD1 matches 9 bases. Germline lookup yields CDR1 MGHDK and CDR2 SYGVNS. The CDR3 sequence is 16 residues long. V lost 0 bases, J lost 4 bases, and 3 bases stayed unmatched. The CDR3 region has the DNA TGTGCCAGCAGTGAATATCAGGGACAGGGTAATGAAAAACTGTTTTTT. Translated: CASSEYQGQGNEKLFF.

This clonotype occurred a few times. The chain combines TRBV9 with TRBJ2-5, with D perhaps being TRBD1 or TRBD2 (6 bases each). The V gene lost 4 bases and the J gene lost 7 bases, with 26 bases spanning the gap. The CDR3 has 17 residues. Germline loops: CDR1 SGDLS, CDR2 YYNGEE. The CDR3 protein is CASSWFNTNRGQGTQYF. CDR3 DNA sequence: TGTGCCAGCAGCTGGTTCAATACGAACCGGGGGCAGGGGACCCAGTACTTC.

Ten or more counts support this clonotype. This chain joins TRBV29-1 and TRBJ2-7; maybe TRBD1 (5 bases). Trimming shortened V by 4 bases and J by 4 bases, and 8 bases separated the two germline ends. The CDR3 covers 11 residues. Germline CDR1 SQVTM, CDR2 ANQGSEA. CDR3 coding DNA: TGCAGCGTTGTGACAGATTACGAGCAGTACTTC. Translation: CSVVTDYEQYF.

The chain combines TRBV12-3 or TRBV12-4 with TRBJ1-2; D remains unclear. Trimming pared 6 bases from V and 8 bases from J, leaving 13 bases between. This CDR3 comprises 12 residues. DNA for the CDR3: TGTGCCAGCAGCCAAGATGAAAGGGGCTACACCTTC. Protein sequence: CASSQDERGYTF.

The chain is built from TRBV28 and TRBJ1-6, with D possibly being TRBD1 (5 bases). CDR1 and CDR2 from the germline V gene are MDHEN and SYDVKM. Trimming removed 5 bases from V and 8 bases from J, with 19 bases in between. The CDR3 contains 16 residues. CDR3 loop: CASSGTGLPGYSPLHF. In DNA form, the CDR3 reads TGTGCCAGCAGTGGGACCGGACTTCCTGGTTATTCACCCCTCCACTTT.

The rearrangement joins TRBV5-1 to TRBJ2-7, with 11 bases fitting TRBD2. CDR1 is SGHRS and CDR2 is YFSETQ in the germline V gene. V lost 0 bases to trimming and J lost 4 bases; unmatched junction nucleotides: 3. The CDR3 has 15 amino acids. DNA for the CDR3: TGCGCCAGCAGCTTGGCAGCTAGCGGGAGGTACGAGCAGTACTTC. It encodes CASSLAASGRYEQYF.

The V and J genes are TRBV3-1 and TRBJ1-3; D may be TRBD1 (5 bases). The CDR3 consists of 15 residues. Germline assignment: CDR1 LGHDT and CDR2 YNNKEL (reference sequence). Deletions cut 0 bases from V and 4 bases from J, with 10 bases between. CDR3 bases: TGTGCCAGCAGCCAAGAAGTGGGGCCCGGAAACACCATATATTTT. Amino acid sequence: CASSQEVGPGNTIYF.

This clonotype has a handful of counts. This chain joins TRBV5-6 and TRBJ1-4; tentatively, D is TRBD1 (6 bases). V was shortened by 3 bases and J by 12 bases, with 15 bases between the two germline ends. The CDR3 has 13 residues. Germline V gene lookup returns CDR1 SGHDT and CDR2 YYEEEE. The CDR3 bases are TGTGCCAGCAGCTCCGGGGGGGCCTCGGAACTGTTTTTT. It is translated as CASSSGGASELFF.

This clonotype appeared a few times. The chain is built from TRBV20-1 and TRBJ2-7; D ambiguous. The V end lost 4 bases, the J end lost 2 bases, and 12 bases lay between the germline ends. The length of the CDR3 is 13 residues. Germline V CDR1 and CDR2: DFQATT, SNEGSKA (reference sequence). CDR3 nucleotides: TGCAGTGCTAAGGCGGCAGGCCCCTACGAGCAGTACTTC. Protein sequence: CSAKAAGPYEQYF.

This clonotype was seen just once. The CDR3 protein is CASSNGFNTEAFF. The CDR3 nucleotides are TGTGCCAGCAGCAACGGATTCAACACTGAAGCTTTCTTT. The chain recombines TRBV12-3 or TRBV12-4 with TRBJ1-1; D gene unclear. The V end was cut by 6 bases, the J end by 2 bases, with 10 bases between. The CDR3 consists of 13 residues.

The V and J genes are TRBV29-1 and TRBJ2-5; possible D gene TRBD1, 6 bases. V was pared by 7 bases and J by 6 bases, with 15 bases between. This CDR3 spans 12 amino acids. CDR1 and CDR2 (germline): SQVTM, ANQGSEA. CDR3 in amino acids: CSGTLGAKTQYF. The CDR3, as DNA: TGCAGCGGAACTCTGGGGGCAAAGACCCAGTACTTC.

The genes are TRBV19 and TRBJ2-5; a weak D match, TRBD1 (6 bases). Trimming took off 6 bases at V and 1 base at J, with 18 bases between the two ends. Germline V gene lookup returns CDR1 LNHDA and CDR2 SQIVND (reference sequence). CDR3 length: 16 residues. CDR3 nucleotide sequence: TGTGCCAGTAGCCCGGACCGACAGGCACTCCAAGAGACCCAGTACTTC. Encoded protein: CASSPDRQALQETQYF.

This chain joins TRBV6-1 and TRBJ1-1; D not resolved. Germline CDR1 reads MNHNS; CDR2 reads SASEGT. The V and J ends lost 6 bases and 1 base respectively, with 12 bases between them. CDR3 length equals 14 residues. CDR3 region: CASSFGLGNTEAFF. The CDR3 DNA follows: TGTGCCAGCAGCTTCGGATTGGGGAACACTGAAGCTTTCTTT.

This clonotype was seen a few times. Sequence at one end of the junction differs from germline and may be a read error. The chain is built from TRBV10-3 and TRBJ2-7, with a tentative D call TRBD1 (5 bases). The CDR3 loop spans 14 amino acids. The germline gives CDR1 ENHRY, CDR2 SYGVKD. The chain's CDR3 is CASSEHGHSYEQYF. The CDR3 coding sequence is TGTGCCAGCAGTGAACATGGACATTCCTACGAGCAGTACTTC.

This chain uses TRBV10-3 with TRBJ1-6; 7 nucleotides align to TRBD1. Germline V gives CDR1 ENHRY, CDR2 SYGVKD. Trimming removed 6 bases from V and 9 bases from J; junction bases left unmatched: 8. The CDR3 sequence is 14 residues long. Here the CDR3 reads CAISADRVASPLHF. CDR3 coding DNA: TGTGCCATCAGCGCAGACAGGGTGGCTTCACCCCTCCACTTT.

This chain connects TRBV7-2 to TRBJ2-5, with D hard to call. V was pared by 6 bases and J by 7 bases, with 12 bases between. In germline, CDR1 is SGHTA, CDR2 FQGNSA. CDR3 length equals 12 residues. The CDR3 DNA is TGTGCCAGCAGTTTTAAGAAGGGGACCCAGTACTTC. Translation gives CASSFKKGTQYF.

A word on this clonotype: This CDR3 is missing its conserved last phenylalanine or tryptophan, likely due to a read error. V gene TRBV6-1 combines with J gene TRBJ1-5, with 9 nucleotides matching TRBD1. From germline, CDR1 is MNHNS and CDR2 SASEGT. This CDR3 comprises 16 residues. The CDR3 DNA is TGTGTCAGCAGTGTTATACAGGGGGCGAGCAATCAGCCCCAGCATTCT. It codes for CVSSVIQGASNQPQHS.

Only a few counts were recorded for this clonotype. V gene TRBV12-3 or TRBV12-4 combines with J gene TRBJ1-1, with D uncertain. The CDR3 has 14 amino acids. V lost 3 bases and J lost 5, with 13 bases in between. In DNA, the CDR3 is TGTGCCAGCAGTTTCCCAGGATCGACGACTGAAGCTTTCTTT. The encoded protein is CASSFPGSTTEAFF.

The chain is built from TRBV12-3 or TRBV12-4 and TRBJ1-1; no clear D. The V and J ends lost 6 bases and 0 bases respectively, with 14 bases between them. CDR3 length equals 15 residues. The CDR3 protein is CASSPSMRVNTEAFF. The DNA of the CDR3 is TGTGCCAGCAGCCCTTCAATGAGGGTGAACACTGAAGCTTTCTTT.

As concerns this clonotype: One end of the junction fails to match germline, which may point to a read error. V is TRBV24-1 and J is TRBJ2-6; D tentatively reads TRBD1 or TRBD2 (7 bases each). CDR1 and CDR2 from the germline V gene are KGHDR and SFDVKD. The length of the CDR3 is 14 residues. This CDR3 reads CATSDSGGGNVLTF. CDR3 coding DNA: TGTGCCACCAGTGATTCAGGGGGGGGCAACGTCCTGACTTTC.

V gene TRBV4-1 combines with J gene TRBJ1-6; D is possibly TRBD1 (6 bases). Trimming removed 4 bases at V and 10 bases at J, with 17 bases between. CDR1 is MGHRA and CDR2 is YSYEKL in the germline V gene. The CDR3 totals 15 residues. CDR3 loop: CASSRGKGGWSPLHF. CDR3 coding DNA: TGCGCCAGCAGCCGAGGAAAGGGGGGCTGGTCACCCCTCCACTTT.

This sequence joins TRBV19 and TRBJ2-2; D not resolved. In germline, CDR1 is LNHDA, CDR2 SQIVND (reference sequence). V lost 8 bases to trimming and J lost 6 bases, with 10 bases between them. The CDR3 loop spans 12 amino acids. Here the CDR3 reads CASHFRPGELFF. The DNA for the CDR3 is TGTGCCAGTCATTTTCGGCCCGGGGAGCTGTTTTTT.